This T cell receptor beta chain was sequenced in a study of blood T cell repertoires in COVID-19. Study-wide background: Sites in the United States, Italy and Spain provided acute and convalescent COVID-19 samples. Nucleic acid was either cDNA or gDNA, and it came from T cells, B-cell-depleted T cells, or PBMCs.

V was pared by 3 bases and J by 5 bases, with 5 bases of the junction left unmatched. The CDR3 loop spans 15 amino acids. Germline CDR1 and CDR2: SGHNT and YYREEE (reference sequence). Original handling: Amplification of reference gene primers provided the estimated nucleated cell counts. This table comes from immunoSEQ multiplex PCR, and its TCRdb copy is limited to in-frame clones, with some not included. Clone size and V and J calls were adopted from that table, with D and trimming inferred from the DNA. The sample carries 150,000 or so clones, 82% recorded once. The clonotype was recovered from a human donor with acute or convalescent COVID-19. The donor label of this sample is uncertain. What was sequenced was peripheral blood. The chain is built from TRBV5-4 and TRBJ2-1; 10 bases agree with TRBD2. The CDR3: CASSSQRGGNNEQFF. The CDR3 region has the DNA TGTGCCAGCAGCTCTCAGCGGGGGGGAAACAATGAGCAGTTCTTC.